Below, 20 T cell receptor beta chains from the same sample are listed, as sequenced in a study of early T cells in non-severe SARS-CoV-2 infection. One entry per CDR3 protein results from TCRdb running MiXCR on the 5' RACE reads. The repertoire holds tens of thousands of distinct CDR3 sequences, with around 12% as singletons. The material sequenced was whole blood. Receptors were obtained from an adult who was a healthcare worker with PCR-confirmed SARS-CoV-2 infection or an uninfected control (not recorded which).

The rearrangement joins TRBV20-1 to TRBJ2-1, with 8 bases matching TRBD2. Trimming cost V 3 bases and J 6 bases; bases outside gene matches: 10. The CDR3 totals 15 residues. Germline CDR1 reads DFQATT; CDR2 reads SNEGSKA (reference sequence). Here the CDR3 reads CSASISGSHRNEQFF. CDR3 bases: TGCAGTGCTAGTATAAGCGGGAGCCACCGCAATGAGCAGTTCTTC.

This clonotype was seen at least ten times. The V gene is TRBV7-9, the J gene TRBJ2-3, with 7 bases lining up with TRBD2. The germline CDR1 and CDR2 sequences are SEHNR and FQNEAQ (reference sequence). The CDR3 consists of 14 residues. V shed 5 bases, J shed 4 bases, and the junction held 6 bases outside the gene matches. The CDR3 DNA reads TGTGCCAGCAGCCCCCGACTAGCTTCAGATACGCAGTATTTT. It codes for CASSPRLASDTQYF.

This clonotype was detected only a few times. CDR3 DNA: TGCAGTGCCCAGGCGGGTAGCGGTAACTACAATGAGCAGTTCTTC. It yields the protein CSAQAGSGNYNEQFF. V and J are TRBV20-1 and TRBJ2-1, with TRBD2 as a possible D gene (6 bases). V was cut by 6 bases and J by 3 bases, with 18 bases left in between. This CDR3 contains 15 residues. Germline values: CDR1 DFQATT, CDR2 SNEGSKA (reference sequence).

The V call is TRBV12-3 or TRBV12-4, the J call TRBJ1-2; 7 nucleotides align to TRBD1. V was clipped by 7 bases and J by 7 bases; unmatched bases: 3. This CDR3 is built from 11 residues. The CDR3 reads CASKNRGGYTF. CDR3 DNA: TGTGCCAGCAAGAACAGGGGTGGCTACACCTTC.

This clonotype appeared many times. The chain recombines TRBV2 with TRBJ2-2; D uncertain. Germline lookup yields CDR1 SNHLY and CDR2 FYNNEI. CDR3 length: 15 amino acids. V dropped 5 bases and J dropped 0 bases, with 10 bases sitting between them. CDR3 DNA sequence: TGTGCCAGCAGTCAAGAACGTTCGAACACCGGGGAGCTGTTTTTT. Translating gives CASSQERSNTGELFF. Based on the CDR3 plus reference TRBV2 and TRBJ2-2, the full variable domain is EPEVTQTPSHQVTQMGQEVILRCVPISNHLYFYWYRQILGQKVEFLVSFYNNEISEKSEIFDDQFSVERPDGSNFTLKIRSTKLEDSAMYFCASSQERSNTGELFFGEGSRLTVL.

This sequence joins TRBV3-1 and TRBJ2-1; D perhaps matches TRBD2 (7 bases). The germline V gene encodes CDR1 LGHDT and CDR2 YNNKEL (reference sequence). This CDR3 has 14 residues. Trimming removed 6 bases at V and 5 bases at J, with 14 bases between. CDR3 residues: CASREGGRDNEQFF. The DNA of the CDR3 is TGTGCCAGCAGAGAGGGGGGGAGGGACAATGAGCAGTTCTTC.

This clonotype appeared a few times. The chain carries TRBV11-2 and TRBJ2-7; 10 bases match TRBD2. The CDR3 spans 14 residues. Germline-derived CDR1 and CDR2 are SGHAT and FQNNGV. The ends lost 1 base at V and 9 bases at J; junction bases unmatched: 6. CDR3 DNA sequence: TGTGCCAGCAGCTTAGTACTAGCGGGGACCGGGCAGTACTTC. This translates into CASSLVLAGTGQYF.

This clonotype showed up many times. The chain carries TRBV3-2 and TRBJ2-3; the D call of TRBD1 is as the table states it, not checked on the DNA. TRBV3-2 is annotated as a pseudogene. The CDR3 loop spans 14 amino acids. CDR3 loop: CASSPWGTGDTQYF. In DNA form, the CDR3 reads TGTGCCAGCAGCCCGTGGGGCACTGGAGATACGCAGTATTTT.

This clonotype was observed many times. The chain is built from TRBV6-6 and TRBJ2-3, with TRBD2 as a possible D gene (5 bases). The CDR3 spans 17 residues. Trimming cost V 2 bases and J 4 bases, with 19 bases left between them. From germline, CDR1 is MNHNY and CDR2 SVGAGI (reference sequence). The CDR3 DNA sequence: TGTGCCAGCAGTTACCAACGTAGCGTACGACTTCCAGATACGCAGTATTTT. Its protein product is CASSYQRSVRLPDTQYF.

This chain connects TRBV20-1 to TRBJ2-1; 7 bases fit TRBD2. The length of the CDR3 is 15 residues. Germline CDR1 and CDR2: DFQATT and SNEGSKA (reference sequence). With V trimmed by 5 bases and J by 2 bases, 9 bases remained unmatched. CDR3 bases: TGCAGTGCTGGAGGGGCGGGAGCTCCCTACAATGAGCAGTTCTTC. Protein: CSAGGAGAPYNEQFF.

The chain links TRBV11-2 to TRBJ2-1; 13 bases are shared with TRBD2. V was clipped by 4 bases and J by 8 bases; unmatched bases: 11. Germline V gene data show CDR1 as SGHAT and CDR2 as FQNNGV. The CDR3 is 17 amino acids. The CDR3 DNA reads TGTGCCAGCAGCTCTGGGACTAGCGGGACCGAAGCCCATGAGCAGTTCTTC. Its protein is CASSSGTSGTEAHEQFF.

This clonotype was detected ten times or more. The rearrangement joins TRBV18 to TRBJ2-2; D uncertain. Germline CDR1 and CDR2: KGHSH and LQKENI. V lost 3 bases to trimming and J lost 5 bases, with 7 bases between them. This CDR3 region has 13 residues. CDR3 DNA: TGTGCCAGCTCACCCTCGTGGACCGGGGAGCTGTTTTTT. Translation: CASSPSWTGELFF.

In this sample, this clonotype turned up many times. This chain joins TRBV29-1 and TRBJ2-1, with 8 bases identical to TRBD2. V shed 8 bases and J 7 bases; nucleotides not matched to a gene: 7. The CDR3 loop spans 12 amino acids. Germline assignment: CDR1 SQVTM and CDR2 ANQGSEA. The DNA for the CDR3 is TGCAGCCTTCGGGAGGGGAGGAATGAGCAGTTCTTC. Protein product: CSLREGRNEQFF.

In its sample, this clonotype was seen a few times. The gene calls are TRBV30 and TRBJ2-1; 7 nucleotides line up with TRBD2. CDR1 and CDR2 (germline): GTSNPN, SVGIG (reference sequence). The CDR3 contains 16 residues. Germline trimming cut 5 bases from V and 8 bases from J; bases unmatched to any gene: 18. The CDR3 spells CAWGRLFEGGPHEQFF. Written as DNA, the CDR3 is TGTGCCTGGGGGCGGCTTTTTGAGGGAGGGCCGCATGAGCAGTTCTTC.

The sample holds many counts of this clonotype. The chain employs TRBV20-1 and TRBJ1-6; D unresolved. V was clipped by 6 bases and J by 7 bases, with 13 bases between them. CDR3 length equals 13 residues. CDR1 and CDR2 (germline): DFQATT, SNEGSKA (reference sequence). The CDR3 spells CSATGLQNSPLHF. CDR3 DNA: TGCAGTGCCACCGGGCTCCAAAATTCACCCCTCCACTTT.

The J gene is TRBJ2-2, the V gene TRBV19; D is perhaps TRBD2 (5 bases). This CDR3 comprises 17 residues. The germline CDR1 and CDR2 sequences are LNHDA and SQIVND (reference sequence). V was pared by 7 bases and J by 0 bases, with 18 bases between. The CDR3 protein is CASTDWVGRTNTGELFF. For the CDR3, the DNA is TGTGCCAGTACCGACTGGGTGGGGAGAACGAACACCGGGGAGCTGTTTTTT.

This clonotype was observed a few times. J is TRBJ2-1 and V is TRBV20-1; D might be TRBD2 (6 bases). The CDR3 runs 11 residues. The V and J ends lost 5 bases and 12 bases respectively, with 14 bases between them. Germline CDR1 reads DFQATT; CDR2 reads SNEGSKA (reference sequence). The CDR3 DNA reads as TGCAGTGCTCTTGAACCGGGACTGCAGTTCTTC. This encodes CSALEPGLQFF.

As for this clonotype: One end of the junction does not line up with germline, which may come from a read error. This CDR3 is CASSKRTAPNTGELFF. In DNA, the CDR3 is TGTGCTAGCAGCAAAAGGACAGCCCCGAACACCGGGGAGCTGTTTTTT. The chain recombines TRBV7-7 with TRBJ2-2; TRBD1 is a possible D gene (6 bases). Germline V gene sequence: CDR1 SSHAT, CDR2 FNYEAQ (reference sequence). The CDR3 is 16 residues long.

The table lists this clonotype with many counts. The chain uses TRBV7-9 and TRBJ2-7; 7 nucleotides line up with TRBD1. CDR1 SEHNR and CDR2 FQNEAQ come from the germline V gene (reference sequence). Trimming cost V 4 bases and J 6 bases; bases outside gene matches: 3. The CDR3 totals 12 residues. CDR3 in DNA: TGTGCCAGCAGCTCTAAGGGGGCCGAGCAGTACTTC. As protein: CASSSKGAEQYF.

This clonotype was picked up a small number of times. This sequence joins TRBV20-1 and TRBJ2-7; D remains ambiguous. The germline V and J ends were trimmed by 3 bases and 2 bases, with 11 bases remaining between them. The germline V gene has CDR1 DFQATT and CDR2 SNEGSKA (reference sequence). The CDR3 has 13 amino acids. The CDR3 DNA reads as TGCAGTGCTAGTCGGCAGACCCCCTACGAGCAGTACTTC. Protein: CSASRQTPYEQYF.